This TCR beta chain was found in a study of molecular identifiers for immune sequencing clone quantification. Study overall: Replicates partitioned RNA from around 18,000 or 91,000 naive CD8 cells into five parts, sequencing four. Study-wide points: Clonotypes surpassing 20 RNA copies contained over 98% of effector molecules, versus under 1% in naive cells.

Using its own MiXCR run on the PCR reads, TCRdb lists one record per CDR3 protein. This sample has approximately 100,000 distinct CDR3 sequences, with 36% found just once. This clonotype was counted between two and nine times. The antigen is unknown. The CDR3 is 15 residues long. V lost 0 bases, J lost 5 bases, and 14 bases lay in between. Germline values: CDR1 ENHRY, CDR2 SYGVKD. What was sequenced was naive CD8+ T cells from blood, with Jurkat cell RNA spiked in. Subset in this sample: FACS-sorted CD8+CD4-CCR7+CD45RA+ naive T cells. The genes are TRBV10-3 and TRBJ2-7; weak D call: TRBD2 (5 bases). The receptor's source is a human donor in good health. Some libraries in this study had Jurkat cell RNA spiked in. CDR3 in amino acids: CAISESVRPGNEQYF. The CDR3 DNA is TGTGCCATCAGTGAGTCCGTAAGGCCGGGGAACGAGCAGTACTTC.